This T cell receptor beta chain is drawn from a study of control samples from healthy donors and cancer patients. The method was immunoSEQ multiplex PCR; TCRdb's version includes in-frame clones alone and lacks a portion of them. The table lists 350,000 to 450,000 clones, more than 80% of them singletons, with just under 6.5% in the top ten. Trimming left V 0 bases short and J 0 bases short, with 12 bases between. CDR1 and CDR2 (germline): SGHRS, YFSETQ. This CDR3 has 16 residues. Specimen: PBMCs. The chain has TRBV5-1 and TRBJ1-2; D may be TRBD1 (6 bases). The clonotype was recovered from a man aged 35 to 55 with head and neck cancer. This chain's CDR3 is CASSLVSGAPNYGYTF. CDR3 bases: TGCGCCAGCAGCTTGGTCTCAGGGGCGCCTAACTATGGCTACACCTTC.